A selection of T cell receptor beta chains follows, all from one sample in a study of radiation and T cells in renal cell carcinoma. Produced via immunoSEQ multiplex PCR; TCRdb's table is partial and in-frame only. Of under 11,000 clones in the sample, more than 50% were seen once. The sequencing here drew on tumor tissue, taken from a patient whose treatment was nephrectomy without radiotherapy. These receptors all come from a man in his forties with renal cell carcinoma. Both conserved end residues are part of each CDR3.

CDR3 protein,V gene,J gene
CAWSVHAGTVNSPLHF,TRBV30,TRBJ1-6
CASRLAGIDTQYF,TRBV6-1,TRBJ2-3
CASSLGGLAVNTGELFF,TRBV5-5,TRBJ2-2
CASSYRDSTYEQYF,TRBV5-6,TRBJ2-7
CASSPSGGPGNEQFF,TRBV14,TRBJ2-1
CASSTTGNHHSYTF,TRBV19,TRBJ1-2
CASSLAGLVVGPGNEQFF,TRBV7-8,TRBJ2-1
CASRPQGVRDEKLFF,TRBV5-1,TRBJ1-4
CASSPGGTASGANVLTF,TRBV9,TRBJ2-6
CASTPLRGQETQYF,TRBV7-2,TRBJ2-5
CASRGAGNQPQHF,TRBV27,TRBJ1-5
CASSPYRDYTGELFF,TRBV4-1,TRBJ2-2
CASTSGGEWDQETQYF,TRBV19,TRBJ2-5
CASAPQLGANEQFF,TRBV6-6,TRBJ2-1
CASSFDSVEKLFF,TRBV7-9,TRBJ1-4
CASSPQGNTGELFF,TRBV7-1,TRBJ2-2
CASSLSGDGYTF,TRBV28,TRBJ1-2
CAWSRGTSGISPLFF,TRBV30,TRBJ2-1
CASSHGGTEAFF,TRBV27,TRBJ1-1
CASRSAVSTTVMNTEAFF,TRBV19,TRBJ1-1
CATSRRQVLSTEAFF,TRBV15,TRBJ1-1
CASSLSRLGSYEQYF,TRBV5-1,TRBJ2-7
CASSLGLGALYNEQFF,TRBV5-1,TRBJ2-1
CATLWGDGELFF,TRBV7-9,TRBJ2-2
CASSYGEFSYEQYF,TRBV28,TRBJ2-7
CAWSVGVTEAFF,TRBV30,TRBJ1-1
CATSRDIGGASYEQYF,TRBV15,TRBJ2-7
CASSERTGEGFF,TRBV6-1,TRBJ2-1
CASSLVETSRYEQFF,TRBV11-1,TRBJ2-1
CAWGLAGDEQFF,TRBV30,TRBJ2-1
CAIKAGGPQETQYF,TRBV10-3,TRBJ2-5
CASRPQGSAYNEQFF,TRBV25-1,TRBJ2-1
CASSQDRGWPEAFF,TRBV5-4,TRBJ1-1
CAWSSTANTEAFF,TRBV30,TRBJ1-1
CASRRVEGINYGYTF,TRBV5-1,TRBJ1-2
CASSSLGTDTQYF,TRBV11-3,TRBJ2-3
CASSEFDEQFF,TRBV2,TRBJ2-1
CASGRQGGSDTQYF,TRBV12-5,TRBJ2-3
CASTSLGTSGTKETQYF,TRBV7-9,TRBJ2-5
CASRGEGNTEAFF,TRBV25-1,TRBJ1-1
CASSLSGMGETQYF,TRBV5-1,TRBJ2-5
CASSLRGANTGELFF,TRBV27,TRBJ2-2
CASSPTGGLDTGELFF,TRBV5-1,TRBJ2-2
CASSPAGTGKGEQYF,TRBV27,TRBJ2-7
CASSQPDINYGYTF,TRBV23-1,TRBJ1-2
CASAFTLTGAEAFF,TRBV27,TRBJ1-1
CASSDSAGSYNEQFF,TRBV6-4,TRBJ2-1
CASSQVSSYEQYF,TRBV4-2,TRBJ2-7
CAMTGGVYEQYF,TRBV10-3,TRBJ2-7
CASSPGGAFPNTEAFF,TRBV18,TRBJ1-1
CASSQVVLRELETDTQYF,TRBV4-2,TRBJ2-3